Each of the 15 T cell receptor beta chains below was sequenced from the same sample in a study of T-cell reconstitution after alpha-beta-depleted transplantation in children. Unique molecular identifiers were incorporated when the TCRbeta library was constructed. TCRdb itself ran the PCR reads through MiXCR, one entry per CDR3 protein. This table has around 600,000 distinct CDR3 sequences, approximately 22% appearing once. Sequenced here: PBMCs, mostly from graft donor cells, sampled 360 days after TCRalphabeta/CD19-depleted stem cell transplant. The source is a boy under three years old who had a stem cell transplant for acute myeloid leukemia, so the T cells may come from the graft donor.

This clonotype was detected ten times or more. CDR3 in DNA: TGCAGTGCTAGCAGGGGGCGCGACTATGGCTACACCTTC. As protein: CSASRGRDYGYTF. The chain combines TRBV20-1 with TRBJ1-2; 8 bases are shared with TRBD1. Trimming at V came to 3 bases and at J to 3 bases, leaving 3 bases not matched to a gene. Germline V gene lookup returns CDR1 DFQATT and CDR2 SNEGSKA (reference sequence). The CDR3 has 13 amino acids.

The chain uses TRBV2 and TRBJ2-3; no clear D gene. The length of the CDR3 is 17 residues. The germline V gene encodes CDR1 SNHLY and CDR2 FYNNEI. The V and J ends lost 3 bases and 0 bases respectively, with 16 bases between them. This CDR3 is CASSDLSRTASTDTQYF. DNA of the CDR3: TGTGCCAGCAGTGACCTTTCCCGAACAGCTAGCACAGATACGCAGTATTTT. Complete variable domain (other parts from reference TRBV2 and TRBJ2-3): EPEVTQTPSHQVTQMGQEVILRCVPISNHLYFYWYRQILGQKVEFLVSFYNNEISEKSEIFDDQFSVERPDGSNFTLKIRSTKLEDSAMYFCASSDLSRTASTDTQYFGPGTRLTVL.

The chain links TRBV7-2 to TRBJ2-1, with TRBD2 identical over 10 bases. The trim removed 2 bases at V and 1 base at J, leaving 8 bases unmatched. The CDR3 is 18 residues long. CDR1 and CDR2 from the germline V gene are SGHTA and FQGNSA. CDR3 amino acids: CASSLQRGTSASYNEQFF. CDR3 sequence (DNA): TGTGCCAGCAGCTTACAACGGGGGACTAGCGCATCCTACAATGAGCAGTTCTTC.

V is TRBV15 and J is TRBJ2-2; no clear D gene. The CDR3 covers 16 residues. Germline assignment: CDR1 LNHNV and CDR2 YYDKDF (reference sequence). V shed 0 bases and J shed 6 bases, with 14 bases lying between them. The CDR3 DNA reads TGTGCCACCAGCAGAGAACGTCTACACAAATCCGGGGAGCTGTTTTTT. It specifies CATSRERLHKSGELFF.

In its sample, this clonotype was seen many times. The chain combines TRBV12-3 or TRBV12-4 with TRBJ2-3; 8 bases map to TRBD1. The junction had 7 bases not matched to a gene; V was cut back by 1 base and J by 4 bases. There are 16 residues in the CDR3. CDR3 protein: CASSLGTGMRSDTQYF. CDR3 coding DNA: TGTGCCAGCAGTTTAGGGACAGGGATGCGATCAGATACGCAGTATTTT.

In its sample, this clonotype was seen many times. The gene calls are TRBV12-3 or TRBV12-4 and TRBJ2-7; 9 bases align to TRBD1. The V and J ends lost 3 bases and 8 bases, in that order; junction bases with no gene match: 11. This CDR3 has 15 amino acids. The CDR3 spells CASSFSGTGSGKQYV. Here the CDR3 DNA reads TGTGCCAGCAGTTTTTCCGGGACAGGGAGCGGAAAGCAGTACGTC.

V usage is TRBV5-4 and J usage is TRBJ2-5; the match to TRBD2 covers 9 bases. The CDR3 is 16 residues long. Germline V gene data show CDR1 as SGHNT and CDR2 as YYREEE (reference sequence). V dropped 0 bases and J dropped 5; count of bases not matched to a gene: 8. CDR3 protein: CASSLVGGGAGETQYF. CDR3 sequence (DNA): TGTGCCAGCAGCTTGGTGGGCGGGGGGGCAGGGGAGACCCAGTACTTC.

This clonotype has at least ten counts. The CDR3 DNA follows: TGCAGTGCATTAACAGGGGGCCGGGGTTTTGGCACTGAAGCTTTCTTT. It is translated as CSALTGGRGFGTEAFF. This chain uses TRBV20-1 with TRBJ1-1; TRBD1 matches at 9 bases. This CDR3 has 16 amino acids. The J segment lost 4 bases and the V segment lost 6 bases, leaving 15 bases of the junction unmatched. Germline-derived CDR1 and CDR2 are DFQATT and SNEGSKA (reference sequence).

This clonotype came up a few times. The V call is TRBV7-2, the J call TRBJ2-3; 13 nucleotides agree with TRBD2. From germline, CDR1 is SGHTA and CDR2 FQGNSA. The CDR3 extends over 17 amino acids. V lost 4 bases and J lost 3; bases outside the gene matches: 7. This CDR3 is CASSSRWGLAGTDTQYF. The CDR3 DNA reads TGTGCCAGCAGCTCCCGATGGGGACTAGCGGGGACAGATACGCAGTATTTT. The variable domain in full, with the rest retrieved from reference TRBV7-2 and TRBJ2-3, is GAGVSQSPSNKVTEKGKDVELRCDPISGHTALYWYRQSLGQGLEFLIYFQGNSAPDKSGLPSDRFSAERTGGSVSTLTIQRTQQEDSAVYLCASSSRWGLAGTDTQYFGPGTRLTVL.

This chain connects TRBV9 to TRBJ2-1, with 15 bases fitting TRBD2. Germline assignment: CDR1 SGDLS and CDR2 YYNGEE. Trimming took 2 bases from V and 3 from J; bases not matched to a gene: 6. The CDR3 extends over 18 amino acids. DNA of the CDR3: TGTGCCAGCAGCGTGGGGGGACTAGCGGGGGGCGTCTACAATGAGCAGTTCTTC. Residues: CASSVGGLAGGVYNEQFF.

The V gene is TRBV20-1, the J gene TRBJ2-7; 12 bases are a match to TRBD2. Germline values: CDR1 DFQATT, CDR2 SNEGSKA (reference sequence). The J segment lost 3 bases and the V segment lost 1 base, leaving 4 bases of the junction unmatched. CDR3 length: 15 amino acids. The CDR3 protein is CSARGLAGAYYEQYF. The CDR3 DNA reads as TGCAGTGCTAGAGGACTAGCGGGGGCTTACTACGAGCAGTACTTC.

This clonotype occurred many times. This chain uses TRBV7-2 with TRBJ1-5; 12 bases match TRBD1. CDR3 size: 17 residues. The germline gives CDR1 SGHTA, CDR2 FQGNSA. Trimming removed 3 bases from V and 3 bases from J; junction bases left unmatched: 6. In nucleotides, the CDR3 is TGTGCCAGCAGCTTGGGGACAGGGGGCGCGGACAATCAGCCCCAGCATTTT. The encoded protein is CASSLGTGGADNQPQHF. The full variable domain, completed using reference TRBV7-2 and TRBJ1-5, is GAGVSQSPSNKVTEKGKDVELRCDPISGHTALYWYRQSLGQGLEFLIYFQGNSAPDKSGLPSDRFSAERTGGSVSTLTIQRTQQEDSAVYLCASSLGTGGADNQPQHFGDGTRLSIL.

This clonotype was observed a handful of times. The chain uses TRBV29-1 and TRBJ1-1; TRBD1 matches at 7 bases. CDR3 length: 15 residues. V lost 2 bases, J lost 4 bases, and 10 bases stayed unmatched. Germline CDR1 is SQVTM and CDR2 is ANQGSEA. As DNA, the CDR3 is TGCAGCGTTGAAAGGGGGCCGGCAGGGCGCACTGAAGCTTTCTTT. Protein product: CSVERGPAGRTEAFF.

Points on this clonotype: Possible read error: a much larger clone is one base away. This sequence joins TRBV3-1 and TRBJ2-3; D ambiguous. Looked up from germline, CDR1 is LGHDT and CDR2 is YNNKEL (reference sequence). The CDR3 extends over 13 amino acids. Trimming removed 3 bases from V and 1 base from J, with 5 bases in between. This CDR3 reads CASSQDRTDTQYF. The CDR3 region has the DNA TGTGCCAGCAGCCAGGACCGCACAGATACGCAGTATTTT.

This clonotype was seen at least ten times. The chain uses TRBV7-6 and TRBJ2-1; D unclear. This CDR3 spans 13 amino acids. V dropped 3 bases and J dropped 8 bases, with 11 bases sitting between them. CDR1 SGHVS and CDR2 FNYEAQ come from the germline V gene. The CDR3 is CASSLTPADEQFF. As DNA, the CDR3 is TGTGCCAGCAGCTTGACACCGGCCGATGAGCAGTTCTTC.